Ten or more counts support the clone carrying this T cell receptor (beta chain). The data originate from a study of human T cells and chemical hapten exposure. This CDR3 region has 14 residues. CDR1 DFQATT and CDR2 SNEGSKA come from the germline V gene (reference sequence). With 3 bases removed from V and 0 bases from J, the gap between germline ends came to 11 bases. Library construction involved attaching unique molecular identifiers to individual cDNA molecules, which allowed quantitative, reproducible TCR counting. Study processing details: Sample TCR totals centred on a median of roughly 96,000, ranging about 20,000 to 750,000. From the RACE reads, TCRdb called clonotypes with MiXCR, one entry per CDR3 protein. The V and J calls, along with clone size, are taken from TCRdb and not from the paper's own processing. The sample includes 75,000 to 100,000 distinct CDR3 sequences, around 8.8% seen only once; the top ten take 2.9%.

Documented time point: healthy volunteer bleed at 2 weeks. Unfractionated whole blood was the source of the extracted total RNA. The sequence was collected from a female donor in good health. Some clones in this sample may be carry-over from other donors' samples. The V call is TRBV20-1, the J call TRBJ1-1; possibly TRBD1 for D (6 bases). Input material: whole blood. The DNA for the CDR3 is TGCAGTGCTAGGCCGGACAGACTGAACACTGAAGCTTTCTTT. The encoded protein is CSARPDRLNTEAFF.